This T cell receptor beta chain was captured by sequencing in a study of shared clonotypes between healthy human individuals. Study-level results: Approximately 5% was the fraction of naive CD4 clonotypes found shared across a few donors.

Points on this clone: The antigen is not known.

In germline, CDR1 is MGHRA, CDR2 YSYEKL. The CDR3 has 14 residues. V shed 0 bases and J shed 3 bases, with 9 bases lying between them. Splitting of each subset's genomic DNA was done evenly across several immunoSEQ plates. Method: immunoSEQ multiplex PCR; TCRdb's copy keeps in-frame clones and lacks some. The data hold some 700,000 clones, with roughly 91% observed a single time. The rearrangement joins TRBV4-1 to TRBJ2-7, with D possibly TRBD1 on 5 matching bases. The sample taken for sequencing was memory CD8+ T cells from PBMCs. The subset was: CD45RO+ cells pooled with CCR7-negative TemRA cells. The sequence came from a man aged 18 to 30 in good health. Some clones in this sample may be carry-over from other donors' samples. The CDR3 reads CASSQEQESYEQYF. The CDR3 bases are TGCGCCAGCAGCCAAGAACAGGAAAGCTACGAGCAGTACTTC.